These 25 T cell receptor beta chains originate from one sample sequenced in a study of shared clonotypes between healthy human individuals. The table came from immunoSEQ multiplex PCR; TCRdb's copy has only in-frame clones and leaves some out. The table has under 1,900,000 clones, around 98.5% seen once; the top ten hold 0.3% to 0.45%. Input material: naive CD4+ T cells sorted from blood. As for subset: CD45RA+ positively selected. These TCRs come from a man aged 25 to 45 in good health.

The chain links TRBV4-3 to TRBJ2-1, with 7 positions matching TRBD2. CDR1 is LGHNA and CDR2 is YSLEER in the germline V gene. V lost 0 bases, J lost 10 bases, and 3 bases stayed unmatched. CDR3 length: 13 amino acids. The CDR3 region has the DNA TGCGCCAGCAGCCAAGATCTGGGGGGGGAGCAGTTCTTC. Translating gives CASSQDLGGEQFF.

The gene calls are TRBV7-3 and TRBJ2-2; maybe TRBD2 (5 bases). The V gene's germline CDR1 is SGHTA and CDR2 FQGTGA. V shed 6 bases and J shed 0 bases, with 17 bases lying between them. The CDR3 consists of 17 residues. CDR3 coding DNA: TGTGCCAGCAGATTCCCCCGGGGAAGGGCGAACACCGGGGAGCTGTTTTTT. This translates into CASRFPRGRANTGELFF.

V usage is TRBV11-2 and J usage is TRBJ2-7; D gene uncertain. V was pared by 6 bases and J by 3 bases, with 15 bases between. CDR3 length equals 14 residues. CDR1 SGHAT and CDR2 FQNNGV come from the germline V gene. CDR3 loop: CASSSVRIIYEQYF. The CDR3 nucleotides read TGTGCCAGCAGTTCCGTCCGGATTATCTACGAGCAGTACTTC.

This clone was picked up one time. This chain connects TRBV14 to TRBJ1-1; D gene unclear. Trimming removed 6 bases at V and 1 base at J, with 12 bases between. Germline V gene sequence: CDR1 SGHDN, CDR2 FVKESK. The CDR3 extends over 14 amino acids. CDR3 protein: CASSHRPGNTEAFF. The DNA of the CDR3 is TGTGCCAGCAGTCATAGACCAGGGAACACTGAAGCTTTCTTT.

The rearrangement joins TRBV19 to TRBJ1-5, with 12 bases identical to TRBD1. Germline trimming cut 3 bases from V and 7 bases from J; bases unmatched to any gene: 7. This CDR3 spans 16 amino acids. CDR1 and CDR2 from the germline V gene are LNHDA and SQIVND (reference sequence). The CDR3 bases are TGTGCCAGTAGTATTCTTGGGACAGGGGGCAGGCAGCCCCAGCATTTT. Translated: CASSILGTGGRQPQHF.

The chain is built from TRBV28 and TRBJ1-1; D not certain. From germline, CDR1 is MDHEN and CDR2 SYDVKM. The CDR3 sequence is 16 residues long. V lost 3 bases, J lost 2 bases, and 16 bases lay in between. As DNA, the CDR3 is TGTGCCAGCAGTTTTATCACCGGAACAGTAAACACTGAAGCTTTCTTT. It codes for CASSFITGTVNTEAFF. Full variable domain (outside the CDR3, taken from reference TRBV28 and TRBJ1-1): DVKVTQSSRYLVKRTGEKVFLECVQDMDHENMFWYRQDPGLGLRLIYFSYDVKMKEKGDIPEGYSVSREKKERFSLILESASTNQTSMYLCASSFITGTVNTEAFFGQGTRLTVV.

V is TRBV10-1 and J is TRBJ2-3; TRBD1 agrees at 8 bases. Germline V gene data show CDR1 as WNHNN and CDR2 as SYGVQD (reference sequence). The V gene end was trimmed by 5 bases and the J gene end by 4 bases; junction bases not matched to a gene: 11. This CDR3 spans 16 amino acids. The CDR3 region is CASSSGQGRVPDTQYF. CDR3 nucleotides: TGCGCCAGCAGTAGCGGACAGGGCCGGGTCCCAGATACGCAGTATTTT.

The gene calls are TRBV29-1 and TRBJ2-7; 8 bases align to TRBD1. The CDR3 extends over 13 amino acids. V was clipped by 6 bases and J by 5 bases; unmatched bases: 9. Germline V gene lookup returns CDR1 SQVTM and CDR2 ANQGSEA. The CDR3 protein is CSVADRARNEQYF. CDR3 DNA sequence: TGCAGCGTGGCGGACAGGGCGCGGAACGAGCAGTACTTC.

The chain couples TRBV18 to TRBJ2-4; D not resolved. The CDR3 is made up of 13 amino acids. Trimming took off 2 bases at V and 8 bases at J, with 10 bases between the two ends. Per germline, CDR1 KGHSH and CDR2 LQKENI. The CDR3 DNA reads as TGTGCCAGCTCACCATTGAGCAGCGACATTCAGTACTTC. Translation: CASSPLSSDIQYF.

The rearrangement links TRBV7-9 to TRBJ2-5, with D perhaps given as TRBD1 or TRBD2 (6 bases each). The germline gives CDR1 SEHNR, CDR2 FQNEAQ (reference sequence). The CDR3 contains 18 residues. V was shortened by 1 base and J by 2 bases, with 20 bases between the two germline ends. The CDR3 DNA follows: TGTGCCAGCAGCTTAGGGGCGTCGGGGGACACTAGTCAAGAGACCCAGTACTTC. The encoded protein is CASSLGASGDTSQETQYF.

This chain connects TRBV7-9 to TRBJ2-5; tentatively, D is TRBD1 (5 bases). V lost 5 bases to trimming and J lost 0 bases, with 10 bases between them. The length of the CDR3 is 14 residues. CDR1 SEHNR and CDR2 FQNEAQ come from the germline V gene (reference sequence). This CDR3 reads CASSPAGNQETQYF. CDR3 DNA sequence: TGTGCCAGCAGCCCAGCAGGGAACCAAGAGACCCAGTACTTC.

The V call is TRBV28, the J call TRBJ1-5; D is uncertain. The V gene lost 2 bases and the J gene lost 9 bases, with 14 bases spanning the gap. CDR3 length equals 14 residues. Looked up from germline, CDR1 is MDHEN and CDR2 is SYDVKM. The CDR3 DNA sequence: TGTGCCAGCAGTTTAAAAAGTAGCCTGGGGCCCCAGCATTTT. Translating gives CASSLKSSLGPQHF.

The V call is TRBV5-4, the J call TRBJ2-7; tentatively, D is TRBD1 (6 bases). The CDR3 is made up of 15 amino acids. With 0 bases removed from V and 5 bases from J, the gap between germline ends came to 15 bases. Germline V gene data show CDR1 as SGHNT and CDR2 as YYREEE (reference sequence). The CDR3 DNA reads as TGTGCCAGCAGCTTGGTATCCAGGGGTGGCCACGAGCAGTACTTC. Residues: CASSLVSRGGHEQYF.

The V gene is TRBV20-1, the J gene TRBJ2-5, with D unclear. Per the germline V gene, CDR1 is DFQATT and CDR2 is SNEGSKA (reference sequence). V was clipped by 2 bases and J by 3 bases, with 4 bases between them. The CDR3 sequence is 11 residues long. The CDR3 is CSARSEETQYF. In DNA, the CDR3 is TGCAGTGCTAGATCGGAAGAGACCCAGTACTTC.

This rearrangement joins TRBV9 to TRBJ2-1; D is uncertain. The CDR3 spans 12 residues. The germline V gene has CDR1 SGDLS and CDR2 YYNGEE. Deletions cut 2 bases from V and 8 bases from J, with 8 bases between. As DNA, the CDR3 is TGTGCCAGCAGCGTCGATAGGGATGAGCAGTTCTTC. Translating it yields CASSVDRDEQFF.

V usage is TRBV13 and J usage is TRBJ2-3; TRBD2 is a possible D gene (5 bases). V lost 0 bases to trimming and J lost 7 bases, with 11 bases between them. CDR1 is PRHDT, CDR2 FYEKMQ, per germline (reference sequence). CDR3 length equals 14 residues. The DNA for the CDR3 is TGTGCCAGCAGCTTAGGGTCTCCTAGCTATACGCAGTATTTT. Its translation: CASSLGSPSYTQYF.

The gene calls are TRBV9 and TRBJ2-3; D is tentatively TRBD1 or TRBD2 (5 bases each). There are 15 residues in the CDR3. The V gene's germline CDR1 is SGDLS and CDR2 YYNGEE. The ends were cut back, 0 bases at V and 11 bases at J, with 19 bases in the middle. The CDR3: CASSVGPGPLPEQYF. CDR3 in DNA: TGTGCCAGCAGCGTAGGTCCGGGACCCCTCCCGGAGCAGTATTTT.

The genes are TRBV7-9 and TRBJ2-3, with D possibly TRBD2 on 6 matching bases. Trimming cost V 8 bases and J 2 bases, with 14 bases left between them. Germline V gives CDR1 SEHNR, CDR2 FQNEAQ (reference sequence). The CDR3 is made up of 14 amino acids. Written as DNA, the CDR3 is TGTGCCAGCGTCTGGGGGGACGACACAGATACGCAGTATTTT. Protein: CASVWGDDTDTQYF.

CDR3 in DNA: TGTGCCAGCTCACCTAACAGGGAGGGGCAGCCCCAGCATTTT. It translates to CASSPNREGQPQHF. V and J are TRBV18 and TRBJ1-5, with D possibly matching TRBD1 (6 bases). V lost 3 bases to trimming and J lost 7 bases, with 13 bases between them. The germline V gene encodes CDR1 KGHSH and CDR2 LQKENI. This CDR3 is 14 amino acids long.

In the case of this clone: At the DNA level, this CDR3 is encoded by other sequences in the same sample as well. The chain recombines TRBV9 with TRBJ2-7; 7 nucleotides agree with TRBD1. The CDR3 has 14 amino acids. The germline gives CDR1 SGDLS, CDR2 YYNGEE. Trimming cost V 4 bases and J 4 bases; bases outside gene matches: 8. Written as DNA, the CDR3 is TGTGCCAGCAGCCCTCGACAGGGTTCATACGAGCAGTACTTC. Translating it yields CASSPRQGSYEQYF.

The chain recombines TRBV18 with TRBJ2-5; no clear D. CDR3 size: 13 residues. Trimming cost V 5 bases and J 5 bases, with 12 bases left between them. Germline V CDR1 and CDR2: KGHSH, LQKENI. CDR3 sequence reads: CASSLGPEETQYF. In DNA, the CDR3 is TGTGCCAGCTCATTAGGCCCCGAGGAGACCCAGTACTTC.

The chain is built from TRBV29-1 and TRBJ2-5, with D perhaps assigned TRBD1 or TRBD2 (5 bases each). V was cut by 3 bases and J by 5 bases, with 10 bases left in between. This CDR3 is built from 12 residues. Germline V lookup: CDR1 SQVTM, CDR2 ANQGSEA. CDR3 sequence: CSVDLGVETQYF. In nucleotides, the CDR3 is TGCAGCGTTGATCTGGGGGTGGAGACCCAGTACTTC. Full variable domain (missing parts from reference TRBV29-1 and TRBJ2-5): SAVISQKPSRDICQRGTSLTIQCQVDSQVTMMFWYRQQPGQSLTLIATANQGSEATYESGFVIDKFPISRPNLTFSTLTVSNMSPEDSSIYLCSVDLGVETQYFGPGTRLLVL.

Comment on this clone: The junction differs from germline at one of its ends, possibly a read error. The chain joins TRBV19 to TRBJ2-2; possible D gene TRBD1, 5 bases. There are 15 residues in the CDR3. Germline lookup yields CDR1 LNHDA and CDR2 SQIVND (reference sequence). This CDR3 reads CASNIGHTNTGELFF. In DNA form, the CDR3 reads TGTGCCAGTAATATAGGACACACGAACACCGGGGAGCTGTTTTTT.

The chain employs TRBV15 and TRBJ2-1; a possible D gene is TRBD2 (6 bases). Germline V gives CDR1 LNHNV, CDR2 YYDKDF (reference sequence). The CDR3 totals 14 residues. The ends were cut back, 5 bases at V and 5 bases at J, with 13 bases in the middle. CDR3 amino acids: CATSGGKGHNEQFF. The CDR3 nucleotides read TGTGCCACCAGCGGGGGGAAGGGACACAATGAGCAGTTCTTC.

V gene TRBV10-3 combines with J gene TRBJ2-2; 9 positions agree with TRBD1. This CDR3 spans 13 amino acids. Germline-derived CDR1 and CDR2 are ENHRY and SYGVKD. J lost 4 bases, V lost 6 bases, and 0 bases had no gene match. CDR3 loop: CAIRQGATGELFF. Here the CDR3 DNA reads TGTGCCATCAGACAGGGGGCCACCGGGGAGCTGTTTTTT.